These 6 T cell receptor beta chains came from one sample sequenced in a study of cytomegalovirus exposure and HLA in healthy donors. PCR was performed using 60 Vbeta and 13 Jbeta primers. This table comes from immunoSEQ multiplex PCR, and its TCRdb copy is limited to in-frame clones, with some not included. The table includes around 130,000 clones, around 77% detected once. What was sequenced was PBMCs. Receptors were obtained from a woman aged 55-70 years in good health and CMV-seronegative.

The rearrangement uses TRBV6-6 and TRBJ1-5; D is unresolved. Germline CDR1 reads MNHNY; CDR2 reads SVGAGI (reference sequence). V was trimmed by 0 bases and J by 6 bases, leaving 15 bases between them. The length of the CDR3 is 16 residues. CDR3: CASSYSITGLSQPQHF. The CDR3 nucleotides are TGTGCCAGCAGTTACTCGATAACGGGTCTCAGTCAGCCCCAGCATTTT.

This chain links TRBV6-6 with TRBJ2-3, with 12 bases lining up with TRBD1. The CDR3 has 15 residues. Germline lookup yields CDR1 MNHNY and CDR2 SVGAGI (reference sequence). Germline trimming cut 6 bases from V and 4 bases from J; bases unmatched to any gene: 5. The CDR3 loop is CASRTGQGASDTQYF. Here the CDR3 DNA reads TGTGCCAGCAGAACGGGACAGGGGGCTTCAGATACGCAGTATTTT.

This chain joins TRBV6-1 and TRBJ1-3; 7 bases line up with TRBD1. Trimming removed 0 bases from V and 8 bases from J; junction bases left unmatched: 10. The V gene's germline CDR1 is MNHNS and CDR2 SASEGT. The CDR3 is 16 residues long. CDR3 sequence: CASSEAPRVQGHTIYF. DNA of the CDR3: TGTGCCAGCAGTGAAGCCCCCAGGGTACAGGGGCACACCATATATTTT.

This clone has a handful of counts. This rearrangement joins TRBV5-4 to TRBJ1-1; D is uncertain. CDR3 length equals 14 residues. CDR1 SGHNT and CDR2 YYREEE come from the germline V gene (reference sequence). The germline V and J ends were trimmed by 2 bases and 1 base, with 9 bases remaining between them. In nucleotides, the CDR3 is TGTGCCAGCAGCTTAAGGGAGGGGAACACTGAAGCTTTCTTT. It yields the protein CASSLREGNTEAFF.

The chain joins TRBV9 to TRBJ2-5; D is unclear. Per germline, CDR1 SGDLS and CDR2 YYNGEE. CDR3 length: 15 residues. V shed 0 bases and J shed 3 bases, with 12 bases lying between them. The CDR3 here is CASSVVGGLKETQYF. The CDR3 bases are TGTGCCAGCAGCGTAGTTGGTGGTCTAAAAGAGACCCAGTACTTC.

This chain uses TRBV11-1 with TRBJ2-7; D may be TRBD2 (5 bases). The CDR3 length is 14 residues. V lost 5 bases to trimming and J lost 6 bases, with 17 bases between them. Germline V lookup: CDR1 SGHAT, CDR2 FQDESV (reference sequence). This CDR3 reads CASSPSRVFIEQYF. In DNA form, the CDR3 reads TGTGCCAGCAGCCCGTCGCGGGTCTTCATCGAGCAGTACTTC.